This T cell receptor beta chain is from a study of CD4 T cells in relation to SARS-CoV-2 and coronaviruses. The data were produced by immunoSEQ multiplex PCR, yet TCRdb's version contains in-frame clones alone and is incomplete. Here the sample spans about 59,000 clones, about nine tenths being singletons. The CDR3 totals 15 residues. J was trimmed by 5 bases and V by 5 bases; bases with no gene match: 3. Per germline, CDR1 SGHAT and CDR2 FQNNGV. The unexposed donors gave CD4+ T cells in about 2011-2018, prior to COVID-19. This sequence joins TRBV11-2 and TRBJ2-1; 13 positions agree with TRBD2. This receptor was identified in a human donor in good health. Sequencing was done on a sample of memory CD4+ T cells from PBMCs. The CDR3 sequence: CASSTGLAGNNEQFF. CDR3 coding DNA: TGTGCCAGCAGCACGGGACTAGCGGGAAACAATGAGCAGTTCTTC. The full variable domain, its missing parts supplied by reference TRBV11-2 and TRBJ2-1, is EAGVAQSPRYKIIEKRQSVAFWCNPISGHATLYWYQQILGQGPKLLIQFQNNGVVDDSQLPKDRFSAERLKGVDSTLKIQPAKLEDSAVYLCASSTGLAGNNEQFFGPGTRLTVL.